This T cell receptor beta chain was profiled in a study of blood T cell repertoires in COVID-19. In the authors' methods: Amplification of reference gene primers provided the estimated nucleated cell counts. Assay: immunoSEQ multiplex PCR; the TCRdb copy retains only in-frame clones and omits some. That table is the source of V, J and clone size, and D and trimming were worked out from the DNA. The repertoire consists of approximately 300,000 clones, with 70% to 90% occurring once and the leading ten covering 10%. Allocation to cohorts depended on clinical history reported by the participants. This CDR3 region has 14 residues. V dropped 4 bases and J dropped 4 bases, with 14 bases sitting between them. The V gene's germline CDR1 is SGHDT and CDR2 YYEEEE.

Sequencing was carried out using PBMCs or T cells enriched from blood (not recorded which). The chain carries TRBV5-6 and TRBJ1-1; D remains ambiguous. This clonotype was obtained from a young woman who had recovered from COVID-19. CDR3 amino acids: CASSPGSTGTEAFF. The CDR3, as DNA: TGTGCCAGCAGCCCCGGGTCGACGGGCACTGAAGCTTTCTTT.